This passage covers 19 T cell receptor beta chains from one sample sequenced in a study of T cell changes during pregnancy in multiple sclerosis (dated by TCRdb to between 2018 and 2021). Libraries came from the immunoSEQ multiplex PCR assay. TCRdb took this table from immuneACCESS and kept in-frame rearrangements with V and J called. Such tables lack part of the clones; where checked against another copy, unresolved V genes explain under half of the gap, and the rest is unexplained. In this sample the table shows about 81,000 clones, approximately 92% of which occur a single time. Around 1.4% of the sample lies in the top ten. The input for sequencing was peripheral blood, taken in the third trimester of pregnancy. These receptors were taken from a female donor in good health, enrolled as a control in a pregnancy study.

This sequence joins TRBV5-6 and TRBJ1-1; 7 bases align to TRBD1. Germline CDR1 reads SGHDT; CDR2 reads YYEEEE. V trimming: 4 bases; J trimming: 7 bases; junction bases outside the gene matches: 13. The CDR3 sequence is 15 residues long. The CDR3 reads CASSTYRDRGNEAFF. The CDR3 bases are TGTGCCAGCAGCACATACCGGGACAGAGGTAATGAAGCTTTCTTT.

This chain connects TRBV19 to TRBJ1-5, with 7 bases fitting TRBD1. Losses at the gene ends were 3 bases for V and 4 bases for J; bases not matched to a gene: 15. This CDR3 contains 18 residues. Germline CDR1 and CDR2: LNHDA and SQIVND (reference sequence). CDR3 amino acids: CASSIEDRSLYWNQPQHF. The CDR3 DNA reads TGTGCCAGTAGTATTGAGGACAGGTCCCTATATTGGAATCAGCCCCAGCATTTT.

The chain uses TRBV4-1 and TRBJ2-1; 10 bases are a match to TRBD2. J lost 9 bases, V lost 4 bases, and 12 bases had no gene match. This CDR3 region has 16 residues. The germline gives CDR1 MGHRA, CDR2 YSYEKL. Here the CDR3 DNA reads TGCGCCAGCAGCCTCAAGCAGCGGGAGGGCCGAGGTGAGCAGTTCTTC. This gives the protein CASSLKQREGRGEQFF.

This clone has only one observation. The gene calls are TRBV19 and TRBJ2-7; D is undetermined. V gave up 3 bases and J gave up 2 bases, with 11 bases separating them. The CDR3 contains 14 residues. Germline loops: CDR1 LNHDA, CDR2 SQIVND (reference sequence). CDR3 region: CASSILAGTYEQYF. CDR3 in DNA: TGTGCCAGTAGTATTTTGGCAGGTACCTACGAGCAGTACTTC.

V and J are TRBV21-1 and TRBJ1-1. TRBV21-1 is marked as a pseudogene. The length of the CDR3 is 11 residues. The CDR3 nucleotides read TGTACCGGGGGGATGAACACTGAAGCTTTCTTT. Translating it yields CTGGMNTEAFF.

This clone was counted a single time. This chain links TRBV15 with TRBJ2-5, with a possible D match to TRBD2 (6 bases). This CDR3 is built from 15 residues. CDR1 and CDR2 from the germline V gene are LNHNV and YYDKDF (reference sequence). The V gene lost 3 bases and the J gene lost 4 bases, with 15 bases spanning the gap. CDR3 nucleotide sequence: TGTGCCACCAGCAGGTCGGGACTGGCCACAGAGACCCAGTACTTC. This codes for CATSRSGLATETQYF.

The V and J genes are TRBV5-1 and TRBJ2-2, with D possibly TRBD1 on 6 matching bases. The germline CDR1 and CDR2 sequences are SGHRS and YFSETQ. The CDR3 totals 15 residues. Trimming removed 3 bases at V and 7 bases at J, with 16 bases between. The CDR3 sequence is CASSSQGRASGELFF. The CDR3 DNA sequence: TGCGCCAGCAGCTCTCAGGGGCGAGCGAGCGGGGAGCTGTTTTTT. The variable domain in full, completed from reference TRBV5-1 and TRBJ2-2, reads KAGVTQTPRYLIKTRGQQVTLSCSPISGHRSVSWYQQTPGQGLQFLFEYFSETQRNKGNFPGRFSGRQFSNSRSEMNVSTLELGDSALYLCASSSQGRASGELFFGEGSRLTVL.

J is TRBJ2-7 and V is TRBV2; 7 bases match TRBD1. Germline trimming cut 8 bases from V and 2 bases from J; bases unmatched to any gene: 9. In germline, CDR1 is SNHLY, CDR2 FYNNEI. The CDR3 spans 14 residues. This CDR3 reads CASAGTVGTYEQYF. The CDR3 DNA is TGTGCCAGCGCCGGGACAGTCGGAACCTACGAGCAGTACTTC.

This clone was counted a few times. The V gene is TRBV19, the J gene TRBJ1-5; weak D call: TRBD1 (5 bases). This CDR3 has 14 residues. The germline gives CDR1 LNHDA, CDR2 SQIVND (reference sequence). Trimming stripped 5 bases from V and 8 bases from J, with 16 bases between. CDR3 loop: CASSLQGAREPQHF. In DNA, the CDR3 is TGTGCCAGTAGTCTCCAGGGCGCCAGGGAGCCCCAGCATTTT.

V usage is TRBV13 and J usage is TRBJ1-1; tentative D call: TRBD1 (5 bases). This CDR3 region has 14 residues. V was shortened by 4 bases and J by 1 base, with 10 bases between the two germline ends. Germline V CDR1 and CDR2: PRHDT, FYEKMQ (reference sequence). The CDR3 sequence is CASSSHTGNTEAFF. For the CDR3, the DNA is TGTGCCAGCAGCTCCCACACAGGGAACACTGAAGCTTTCTTT.

The V call is TRBV5-1, the J call TRBJ1-2, with no clear D. Per germline, CDR1 SGHRS and CDR2 YFSETQ. V lost 1 base, J lost 3 bases, and 10 bases lay in between. This CDR3 comprises 14 residues. CDR3 sequence (DNA): TGCGCCAGCAGCTTGTCACAGTCTTACTATGGCTACACCTTC. Protein product: CASSLSQSYYGYTF.

This clone was observed once. V usage is TRBV7-8 and J usage is TRBJ1-1; no definite D call. The CDR3 runs to 13 residues. V lost 2 bases and J 4 bases, leaving 8 bases between the germline ends. CDR1 is SGHVS and CDR2 is FQNEAQ in the germline V gene. The CDR3 DNA sequence: TGTGCCAGCAGCTTAAACGAGGGCACTGAAGCTTTCTTT. Protein product: CASSLNEGTEAFF.

The chain has TRBV2 and TRBJ1-5, with 8 bases lining up with TRBD1. J lost 4 bases, V lost 5 bases, and 4 bases had no gene match. The CDR3 runs 14 residues. The germline V gene encodes CDR1 SNHLY and CDR2 FYNNEI. The CDR3 sequence: CASSYDRGNQPQHF. The CDR3 region has the DNA TGTGCCAGCAGTTACGACAGGGGAAATCAGCCCCAGCATTTT.

The table lists this clone with a count of one. V usage is TRBV19 and J usage is TRBJ2-1; maybe TRBD2 (5 bases). The CDR3 runs to 15 residues. Trimming took 4 bases from V and 2 from J, leaving 12 bases between them. Germline-derived CDR1 and CDR2 are LNHDA and SQIVND (reference sequence). This chain's CDR3 is CASSNEGLTYNEQFF. CDR3 coding DNA: TGTGCCAGTAGTAACGAGGGCCTCACCTACAATGAGCAGTTCTTC.

The rearrangement links TRBV7-9 to TRBJ2-7; the match to TRBD1 covers 9 bases. The CDR3 covers 14 residues. With V trimmed by 2 bases and J by 6 bases, 5 bases remained unmatched. From germline, CDR1 is SEHNR and CDR2 FQNEAQ (reference sequence). CDR3 residues: CASSLTGQGFEQYF. The CDR3 region has the DNA TGTGCCAGCAGCTTAACGGGACAGGGTTTCGAGCAGTACTTC.

In this sample, this clone turned up once. V and J are TRBV30 and TRBJ2-7, with D maybe TRBD2 (6 bases). This CDR3 has 17 amino acids. In germline, CDR1 is GTSNPN, CDR2 SVGIG (reference sequence). Trimming took 1 base from V and 2 from J, leaving 21 bases between them. The CDR3 nucleotides are TGTGCCTGGAGTGACCCCAGGCGTGTGCGGGGTGCCTACGAGCAGTACTTC. Translating gives CAWSDPRRVRGAYEQYF.

The rearrangement links TRBV2 to TRBJ2-1; possibly TRBD2 for D (6 bases). Per the germline V gene, CDR1 is SNHLY and CDR2 is FYNNEI. The CDR3 is 13 amino acids. V dropped 7 bases and J dropped 9 bases, with 16 bases sitting between them. CDR3 protein: CASKITVGGEQFF. The CDR3 DNA is TGTGCCAGCAAAATAACCGTGGGGGGTGAGCAGTTCTTC.

The V call is TRBV7-2, the J call TRBJ1-3; D is uncertain. Germline V gene data show CDR1 as SGHTA and CDR2 as FQGNSA. Trimming removed 3 bases from V and 4 bases from J, with 13 bases in between. This CDR3 is 15 amino acids long. For the CDR3, the DNA is TGTGCCAGCAGCTTCTCTTCGCGGGCCGGAAACACCATATATTTT. Its translation is CASSFSSRAGNTIYF.

The chain is built from TRBV7-9 and TRBJ2-1; 8 bases are a match to TRBD1. Trimming removed 4 bases from V and 7 bases from J; junction bases left unmatched: 12. The germline V gene has CDR1 SEHNR and CDR2 FQNEAQ (reference sequence). CDR3 length: 16 amino acids. The CDR3 sequence: CASSSGWTGSGNEQFF. Here the CDR3 DNA reads TGTGCCAGCAGCTCAGGATGGACAGGGTCGGGTAATGAGCAGTTCTTC.